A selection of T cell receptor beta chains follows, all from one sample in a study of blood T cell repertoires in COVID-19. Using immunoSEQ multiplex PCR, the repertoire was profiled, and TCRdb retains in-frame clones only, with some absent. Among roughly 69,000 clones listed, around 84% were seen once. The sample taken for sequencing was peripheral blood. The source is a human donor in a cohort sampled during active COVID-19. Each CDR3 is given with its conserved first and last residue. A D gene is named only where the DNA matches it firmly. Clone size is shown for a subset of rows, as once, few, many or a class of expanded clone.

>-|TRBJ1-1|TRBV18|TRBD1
TGTGCCAGCTCGACCGGGACAGGGGGCGGTCGGGCTGAAGCTTTCTTT
CASSTGTGGGRAEAFF
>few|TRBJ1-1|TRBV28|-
TGTGCCAGCAGTTTAGAAGGGAGACGAGGGATTAGGGCTTTCTTT
CASSLEGRRGIRAFF
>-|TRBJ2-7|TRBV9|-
TGTGCCAGCAGCGTAGAAGGAGTCGGCGGGACAGCCGCTACGAAGCAGTACTTC
CASSVEGVGGTAATKQYF
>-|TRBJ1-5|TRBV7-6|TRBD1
TGTGCCAGCGGGACAGGGGGCAATCAGCCCCAGCATTTT
CASGTGGNQPQHF
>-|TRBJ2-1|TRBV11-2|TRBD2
TGTGCCAGCAGTCTGGGACTAGTGTATGAGCAGTTCTTC
CASSLGLVYEQFF
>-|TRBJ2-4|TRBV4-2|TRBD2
TGTGCCAGCAGCCGACTAGCGGGAGCCAAAAACATTCAGTACTTC
CASSRLAGAKNIQYF
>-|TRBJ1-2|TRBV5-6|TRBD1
TGTGCCAGCACCGAGGGGACAGGCACCTATGGCTACACCTTC
CASTEGTGTYGYTF
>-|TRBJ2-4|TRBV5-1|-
TGCGCCAGCGCTAGGAGGGACCGAAACATTCAGTACTTC
CASARRDRNIQYF
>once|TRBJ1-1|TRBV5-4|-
TGTGCCAGCAGCTTGGCTGGGGGCTTAAACACTGAAGCTTTCTTT
CASSLAGGLNTEAFF
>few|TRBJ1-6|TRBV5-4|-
TGTGCCAGCAGCGCCCCCGGGAGCTCCTATAATTCACCCCTCCACTTT
CASSAPGSSYNSPLHF
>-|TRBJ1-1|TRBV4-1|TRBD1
TGCGCCAGCAGCCGAGACAGGGGGCGGACGACTGAAGCTTTCTTT
CASSRDRGRTTEAFF
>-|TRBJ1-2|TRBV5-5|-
TGTGCCAGCAGGATAGGGCAGGGGTCTAACTATGGCTACACCTTC
CASRIGQGSNYGYTF
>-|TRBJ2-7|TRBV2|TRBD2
TGTGCCAGCAGTGGACTAGCGGATGCCTACGAGCAGTACTTC
CASSGLADAYEQYF
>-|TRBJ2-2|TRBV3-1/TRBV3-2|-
TGTGCCAGCAGCCCTGAGTCTGGCTGGTGCAGGGGAAGTCTGTTCTTGATGAACACCGGGGAGCTGTTTTTT
CASSPESGWCRGSLFLMNTGELFF
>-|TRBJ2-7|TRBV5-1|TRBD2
TGCGCCAGCAGCTTGGGTAGCGGGGGGCCCCTCTACGAGCAGTACTTC
CASSLGSGGPLYEQYF
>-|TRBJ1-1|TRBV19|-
TGTGCCAGTAGTGCGAGGAAGGGGGGGGAAACTGAAGCTTTCTTT
CASSARKGGETEAFF
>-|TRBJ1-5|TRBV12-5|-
TGTGCTAGTGGTTTGCGCCGGGGTTTGGAAGATCAGCCCCAGCATTTT
CASGLRRGLEDQPQHF
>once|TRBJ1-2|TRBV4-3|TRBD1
TGCGCCAGCAGCCGCCATATCCGGGACAGGGACCTTCTTGGCTACACCTTC
CASSRHIRDRDLLGYTF
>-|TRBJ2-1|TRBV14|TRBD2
TGTGCCAGCAGCCAAGGTCCGAGTGCTGACAGCGGGAAGGACAATGAGCAGTTCTTC
CASSQGPSADSGKDNEQFF
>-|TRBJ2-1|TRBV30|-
TGTGCCTGGAAAGGGGGTATGACCTACAATGAGCAGTTCTTC
CAWKGGMTYNEQFF
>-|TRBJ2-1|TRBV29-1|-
TGCAGCGTTTTAGAGGGTGGGTACAATGAGCAGTTCTTC
CSVLEGGYNEQFF
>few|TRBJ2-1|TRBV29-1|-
TGCAGCGTTGCGGCAGGCTCTGAGCAGTTCTTC
CSVAAGSEQFF
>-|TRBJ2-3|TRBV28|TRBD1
TGTGCCAGCAGTTTCTCCGGGACAGGGAAAGATACGCAGTATTTT
CASSFSGTGKDTQYF
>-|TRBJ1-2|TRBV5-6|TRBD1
TGTGCCAGCAGCTTCGGAGCAGACAGGGGAGGTAACTATGGCTACACCTTC
CASSFGADRGGNYGYTF
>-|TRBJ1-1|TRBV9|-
TGTGCCAGCAGCGTAGATGCCGGGCCGTTACTAGTGAACACTGAAGCTTTCTTT
CASSVDAGPLLVNTEAFF
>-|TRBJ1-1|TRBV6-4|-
TGTGCCAGCAGCCGATCAGTGAACACTGAAGCTTTCTTT
CASSRSVNTEAFF
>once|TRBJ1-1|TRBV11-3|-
TGTGCCAGCAGCTTAGGTAGCAGCACTGAAGCTTTCTTT
CASSLGSSTEAFF
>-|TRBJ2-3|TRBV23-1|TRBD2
TGCGCCAGCAGTCAATCTAGCGGGAGCACAGATACGCAGTATTTT
CASSQSSGSTDTQYF
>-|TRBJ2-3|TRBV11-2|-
TGTGCCAGCAGCTTAGGCGAGCAATCCACAGATACGCAGTATTTT
CASSLGEQSTDTQYF
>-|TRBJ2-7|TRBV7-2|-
TGTGCCAGCAGCTTAATCCAGGCATCTTCCCCCGGCTACGAGCAGTACTTC
CASSLIQASSPGYEQYF
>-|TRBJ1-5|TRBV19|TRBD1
TGTGCCAGTAGTACTGGACAGGGACGGGTTCGAGGCAATCAGCCCCAGCATTTT
CASSTGQGRVRGNQPQHF
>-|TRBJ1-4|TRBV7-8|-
TGTGCCAGCAGCTTATATTGGCGGGACATTGGGGGGGATGAAAAACTGTTTTTT
CASSLYWRDIGGDEKLFF
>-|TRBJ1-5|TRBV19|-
TGTGCCAGTAGTATAAATCCGGATCAGCCCCAGCATTTT
CASSINPDQPQHF
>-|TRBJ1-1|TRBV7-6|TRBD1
TGTGCCAGCAGCTTAGAGACAGGGGATCGGACTGAAGCTTTCTTT
CASSLETGDRTEAFF
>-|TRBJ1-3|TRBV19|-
TGTGCCAGTAGTAAGCCGCGGCTCTCTGGAAACACCATATATTTT
CASSKPRLSGNTIYF
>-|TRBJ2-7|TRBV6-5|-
TGTGCCAGCAGTACTATAATGACGGATTACGAGCAGTACTTC
CASSTIMTDYEQYF
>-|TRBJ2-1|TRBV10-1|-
TGCGCCAGCAGTGAGTCGACGGCAGGCCTTTACAATGAGCAGTTCTTC
CASSESTAGLYNEQFF
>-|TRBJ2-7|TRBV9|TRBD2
TGTGCCAGCAGCGTGGGTAGCGGGGGCTCCTACGAGCAGTACTTC
CASSVGSGGSYEQYF
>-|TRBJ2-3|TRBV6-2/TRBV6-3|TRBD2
TGTGCCAGCAGTTGGGCTAGCGGGAGCACTAGCACAGATACGCAGTATTTT
CASSWASGSTSTDTQYF
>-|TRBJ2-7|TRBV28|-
TGTGCCAGCAGTTTGAGCGGCGCGACGGACTACGAGCAGTACTTC
CASSLSGATDYEQYF
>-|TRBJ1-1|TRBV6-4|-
TGTGCCAGGTGGACAGAAAGGTCTGAAGCTTTCTTT
CARWTERSEAFF
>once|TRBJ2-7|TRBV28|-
TGTGCCAGCAGTCCGGCCGGGACATCTCTTCGGGAGCAGTACTTC
CASSPAGTSLREQYF
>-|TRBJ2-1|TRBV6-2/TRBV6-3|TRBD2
TGTGCCAGCAGTTACTCGTTCTTTGCTAGCGGGGGGAGAGGCAATGAGCAGTTCTTC
CASSYSFFASGGRGNEQFF
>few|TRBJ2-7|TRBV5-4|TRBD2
TGTGCCAGCAGCCTTATAGGACTAGCACACCAGTACTTC
CASSLIGLAHQYF
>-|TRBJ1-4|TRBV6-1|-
TGTGCCAGCAGTGAAGGCGGGTTTAATGAAAAACTGTTTTTT
CASSEGGFNEKLFF